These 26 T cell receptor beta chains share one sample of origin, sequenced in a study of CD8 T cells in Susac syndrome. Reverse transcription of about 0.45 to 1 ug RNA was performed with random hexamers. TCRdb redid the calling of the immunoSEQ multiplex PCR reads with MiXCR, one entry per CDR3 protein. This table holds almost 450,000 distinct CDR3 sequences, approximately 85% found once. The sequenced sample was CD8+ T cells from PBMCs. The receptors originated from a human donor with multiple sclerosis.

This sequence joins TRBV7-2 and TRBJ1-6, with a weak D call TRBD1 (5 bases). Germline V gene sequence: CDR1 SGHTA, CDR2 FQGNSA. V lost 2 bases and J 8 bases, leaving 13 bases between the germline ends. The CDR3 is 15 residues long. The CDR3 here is CASSLFGQGHSPLHF. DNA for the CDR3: TGTGCCAGCAGCTTATTCGGCCAGGGCCATTCACCCCTCCACTTT.

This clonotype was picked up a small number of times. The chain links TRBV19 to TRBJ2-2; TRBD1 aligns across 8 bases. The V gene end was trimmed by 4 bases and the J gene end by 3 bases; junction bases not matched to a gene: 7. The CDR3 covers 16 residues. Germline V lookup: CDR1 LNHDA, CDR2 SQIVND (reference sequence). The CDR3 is CASSRLTGGDTGELFF. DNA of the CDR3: TGTGCCAGTAGTAGGTTAACAGGGGGAGACACCGGGGAGCTGTTTTTT.

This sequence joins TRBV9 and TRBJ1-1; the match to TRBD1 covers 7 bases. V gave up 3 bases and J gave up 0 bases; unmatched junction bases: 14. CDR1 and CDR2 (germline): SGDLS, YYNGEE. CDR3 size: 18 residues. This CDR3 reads CASSERQGWASVNTEAFF. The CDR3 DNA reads TGTGCCAGCAGCGAGCGACAGGGCTGGGCGTCTGTGAACACTGAAGCTTTCTTT.

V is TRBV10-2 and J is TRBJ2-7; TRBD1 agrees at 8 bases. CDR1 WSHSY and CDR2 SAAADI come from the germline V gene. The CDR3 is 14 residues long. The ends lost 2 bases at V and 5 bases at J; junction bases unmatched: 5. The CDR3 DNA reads TGCGCCAGCAGTGAGACAGGGGGTGGCCACGAGCAGTACTTC. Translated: CASSETGGGHEQYF.

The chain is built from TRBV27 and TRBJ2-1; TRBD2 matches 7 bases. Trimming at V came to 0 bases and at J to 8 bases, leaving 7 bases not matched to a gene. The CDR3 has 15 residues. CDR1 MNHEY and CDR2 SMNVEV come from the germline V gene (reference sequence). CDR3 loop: CASSLSRGDWDEQFF. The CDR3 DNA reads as TGTGCCAGCAGTTTATCCCGGGGGGACTGGGATGAGCAGTTCTTC.

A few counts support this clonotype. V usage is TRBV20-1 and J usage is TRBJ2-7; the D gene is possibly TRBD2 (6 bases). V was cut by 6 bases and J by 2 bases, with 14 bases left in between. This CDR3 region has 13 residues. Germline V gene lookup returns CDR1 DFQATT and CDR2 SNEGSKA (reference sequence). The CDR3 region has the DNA TGCAGTGCCTCCGGGACTGAGACCTACGAGCAGTACTTC. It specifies CSASGTETYEQYF.

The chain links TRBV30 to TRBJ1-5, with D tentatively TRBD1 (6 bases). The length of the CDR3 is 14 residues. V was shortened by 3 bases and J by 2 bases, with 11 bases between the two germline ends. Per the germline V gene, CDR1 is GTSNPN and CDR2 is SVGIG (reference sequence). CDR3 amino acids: CAWRGARGNQPQHF. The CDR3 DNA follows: TGTGCCTGGAGGGGGGCGCGGGGCAATCAGCCCCAGCATTTT. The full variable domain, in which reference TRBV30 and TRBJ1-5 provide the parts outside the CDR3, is SQTIHQWPATLVQPVGSPLSLECTVEGTSNPNLYWYRQAAGRGLQLLFYSVGIGQISSEVPQNLSASRPQDRQFILSSKKLLLSDSGFYLCAWRGARGNQPQHFGDGTRLSIL.

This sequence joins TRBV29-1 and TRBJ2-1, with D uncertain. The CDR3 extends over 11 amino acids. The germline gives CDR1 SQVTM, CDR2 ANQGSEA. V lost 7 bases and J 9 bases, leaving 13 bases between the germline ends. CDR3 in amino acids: CSAGQDIEQFF. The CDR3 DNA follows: TGCAGCGCGGGCCAAGATATTGAGCAGTTCTTC.

The CDR3: CASSGKTSGDPYEQYF. CDR3 DNA: TGTGCCAGCAGCGGAAAGACTAGCGGGGACCCCTACGAGCAGTACTTC. The gene calls are TRBV5-4 and TRBJ2-7; TRBD2 agrees at 11 bases. V shed 4 bases, J shed 2 bases, and the junction held 8 bases outside the gene matches. There are 16 residues in the CDR3. Germline V CDR1 and CDR2: SGHNT, YYREEE (reference sequence).

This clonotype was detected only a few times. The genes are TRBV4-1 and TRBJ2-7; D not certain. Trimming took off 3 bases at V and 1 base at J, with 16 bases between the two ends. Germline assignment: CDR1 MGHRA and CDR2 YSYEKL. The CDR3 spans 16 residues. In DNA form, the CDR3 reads TGCGCCAGCAGCCACCCCACTTTAGACGGTTCCTACGAGCAGTACTTC. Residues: CASSHPTLDGSYEQYF.

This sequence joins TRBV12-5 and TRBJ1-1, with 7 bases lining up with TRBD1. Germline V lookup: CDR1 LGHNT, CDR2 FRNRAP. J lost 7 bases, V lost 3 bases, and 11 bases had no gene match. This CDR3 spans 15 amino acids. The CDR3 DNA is TGTGCTAGTGGTTTCATACTTCCAGGGGGGGATGAAGCTTTCTTT. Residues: CASGFILPGGDEAFF.

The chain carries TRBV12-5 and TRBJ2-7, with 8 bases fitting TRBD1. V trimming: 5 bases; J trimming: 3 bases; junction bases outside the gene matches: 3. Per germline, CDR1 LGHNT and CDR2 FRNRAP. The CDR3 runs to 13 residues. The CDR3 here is CASGSGQGYEQYF. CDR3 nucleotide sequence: TGTGCTAGTGGTAGCGGACAGGGCTACGAGCAGTACTTC.

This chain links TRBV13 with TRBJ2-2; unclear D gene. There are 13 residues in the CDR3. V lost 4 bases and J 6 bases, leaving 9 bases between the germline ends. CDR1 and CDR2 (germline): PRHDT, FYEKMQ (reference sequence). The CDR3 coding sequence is TGTGCCAGCAGCTCCCTTAATGCCGGGGAGCTGTTTTTT. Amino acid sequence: CASSSLNAGELFF.

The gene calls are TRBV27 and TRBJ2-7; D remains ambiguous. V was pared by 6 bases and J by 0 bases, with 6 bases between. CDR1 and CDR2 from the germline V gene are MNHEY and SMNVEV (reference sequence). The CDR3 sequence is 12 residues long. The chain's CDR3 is CASRGISYEQYF. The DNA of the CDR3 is TGTGCCAGCAGAGGGATCTCCTACGAGCAGTACTTC.

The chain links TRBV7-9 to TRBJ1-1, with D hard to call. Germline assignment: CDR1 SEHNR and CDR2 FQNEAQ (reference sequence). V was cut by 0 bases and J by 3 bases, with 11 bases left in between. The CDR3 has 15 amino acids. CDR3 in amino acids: CASSLADPLYTEAFF. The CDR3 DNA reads TGTGCCAGCAGCTTAGCAGACCCTCTATACACTGAAGCTTTCTTT.

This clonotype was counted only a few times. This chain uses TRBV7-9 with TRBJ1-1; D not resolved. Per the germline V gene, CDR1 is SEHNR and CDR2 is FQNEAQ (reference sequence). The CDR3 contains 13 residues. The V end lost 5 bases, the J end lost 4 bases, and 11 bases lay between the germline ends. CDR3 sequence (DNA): TGTGCCAGCAGCCCCCCGGGGTCCACTGAAGCTTTCTTT. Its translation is CASSPPGSTEAFF.

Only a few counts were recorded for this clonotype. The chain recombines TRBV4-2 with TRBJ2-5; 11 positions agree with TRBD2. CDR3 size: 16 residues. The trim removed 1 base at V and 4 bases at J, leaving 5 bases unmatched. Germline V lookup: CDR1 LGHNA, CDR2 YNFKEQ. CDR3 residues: CASSQASGGTRETQYF. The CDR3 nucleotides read TGTGCCAGCAGCCAAGCTAGCGGGGGGACACGAGAGACCCAGTACTTC.

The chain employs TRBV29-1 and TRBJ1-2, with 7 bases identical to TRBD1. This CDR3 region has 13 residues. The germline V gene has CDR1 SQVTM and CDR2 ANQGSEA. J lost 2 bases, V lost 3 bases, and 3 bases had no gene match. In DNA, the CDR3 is TGCAGCGTTGATAGGGGACAGAACTATGGCTACACCTTC. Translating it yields CSVDRGQNYGYTF. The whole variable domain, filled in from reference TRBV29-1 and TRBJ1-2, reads SAVISQKPSRDICQRGTSLTIQCQVDSQVTMMFWYRQQPGQSLTLIATANQGSEATYESGFVIDKFPISRPNLTFSTLTVSNMSPEDSSIYLCSVDRGQNYGYTFGSGTRLTVV.

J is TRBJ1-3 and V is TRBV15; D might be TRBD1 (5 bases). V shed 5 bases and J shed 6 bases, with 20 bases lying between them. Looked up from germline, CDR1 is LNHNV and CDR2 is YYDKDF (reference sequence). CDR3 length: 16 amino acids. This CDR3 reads CATSAHRDGHSNTIYF. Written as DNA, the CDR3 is TGTGCCACCAGCGCCCACCGGGACGGTCACTCAAACACCATATATTTT.

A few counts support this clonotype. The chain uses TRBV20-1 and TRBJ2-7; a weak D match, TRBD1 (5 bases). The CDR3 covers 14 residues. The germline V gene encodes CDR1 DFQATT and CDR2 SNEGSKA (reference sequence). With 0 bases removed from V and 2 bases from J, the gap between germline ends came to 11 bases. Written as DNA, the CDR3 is TGCAGTGCTAGAGATCGACAGCGTCCCTACGAGCAGTACTTC. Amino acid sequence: CSARDRQRPYEQYF.

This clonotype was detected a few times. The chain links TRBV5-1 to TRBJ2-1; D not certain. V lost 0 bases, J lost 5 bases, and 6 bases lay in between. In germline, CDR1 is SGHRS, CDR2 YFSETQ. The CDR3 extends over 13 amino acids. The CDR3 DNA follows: TGCGCCAGCAGCTTGGCCCCAGACAATGAGCAGTTCTTC. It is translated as CASSLAPDNEQFF. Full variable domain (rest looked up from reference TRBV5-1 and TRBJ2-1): KAGVTQTPRYLIKTRGQQVTLSCSPISGHRSVSWYQQTPGQGLQFLFEYFSETQRNKGNFPGRFSGRQFSNSRSEMNVSTLELGDSALYLCASSLAPDNEQFFGPGTRLTVL.

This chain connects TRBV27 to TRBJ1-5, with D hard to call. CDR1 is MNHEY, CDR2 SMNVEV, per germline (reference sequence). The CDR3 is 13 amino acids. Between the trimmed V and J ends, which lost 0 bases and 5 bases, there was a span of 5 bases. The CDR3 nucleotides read TGTGCCAGCAGTTTATCGGTGGATCAGCCCCAGCATTTT. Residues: CASSLSVDQPQHF.

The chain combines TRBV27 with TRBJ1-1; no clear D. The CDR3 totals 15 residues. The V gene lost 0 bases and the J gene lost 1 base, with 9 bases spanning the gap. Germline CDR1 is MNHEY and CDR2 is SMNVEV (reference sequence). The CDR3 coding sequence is TGTGCCAGCAGTTTATCGGTAGACGGGAACACTGAAGCTTTCTTT. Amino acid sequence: CASSLSVDGNTEAFF.

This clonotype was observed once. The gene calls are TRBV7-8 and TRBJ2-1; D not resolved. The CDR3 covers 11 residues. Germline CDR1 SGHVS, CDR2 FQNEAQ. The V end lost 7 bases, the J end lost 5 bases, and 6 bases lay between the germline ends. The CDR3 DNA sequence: TGTGCCAGCACCGATAACAATGAGCAGTTCTTC. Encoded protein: CASTDNNEQFF.

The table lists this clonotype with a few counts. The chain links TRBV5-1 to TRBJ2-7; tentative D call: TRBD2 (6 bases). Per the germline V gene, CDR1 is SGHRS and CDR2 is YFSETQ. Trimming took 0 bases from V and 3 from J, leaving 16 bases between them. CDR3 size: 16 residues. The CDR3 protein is CASSLDRSGGDYEQYF. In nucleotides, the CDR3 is TGCGCCAGCAGCTTGGACAGATCTGGAGGGGACTACGAGCAGTACTTC.

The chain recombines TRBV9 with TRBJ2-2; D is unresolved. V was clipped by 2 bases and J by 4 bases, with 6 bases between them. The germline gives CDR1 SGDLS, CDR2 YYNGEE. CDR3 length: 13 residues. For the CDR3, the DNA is TGTGCCAGCAGCGTCCTCATCACCGGGGAGCTGTTTTTT. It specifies CASSVLITGELFF.